This paragraph reports one TCR beta chain. Its antigen is not known. The record originates from a study of T cell responses to AZD1222 COVID-19 vaccine. Assay used: immunoSEQ multiplex PCR; TCRdb lists only in-frame clones, some missing. The sample yields 100,000 to 150,000 clones, about nine tenths seen once. Regarding the study as a whole: Regions 160-218 and 743-854 held dominance among vaccine-associated CD4 TCRs, which spanned spike. Once two AZD1222 doses were given, Spike-specific TCR breadth and depth went up. Epitopes outside B.1.351 and B.1.1.7 mutated regions reportedly drew nearly half of spike TCRs.

CDR3 length: 12 amino acids. V was cut by 5 bases and J by 5 bases, with 8 bases left in between. Germline values: CDR1 MDHEN, CDR2 SYDVKM. The chain has TRBV28 and TRBJ2-3; D not certain. Here the sequenced sample was peripheral blood, taken on day 0 of AZD1222 vaccination. This sequence originates from an adult in good health. The CDR3 protein is CASSIRKDTQYF. In DNA, the CDR3 is TGTGCCAGCAGTATAAGGAAAGATACGCAGTATTTT.